The 30 T cell receptor beta chains below were found in one sample sequenced in a study of T cell responses to AZD1222 COVID-19 vaccine (TCRdb year 2021). Reading the label with the study, this specimen's time point is: about 28 days (+/-7) after the second vaccine dose. The library was made by the immunoSEQ multiplex PCR assay. TCRdb mirrors the immuneACCESS table, restricted to in-frame sequences. Some clones are absent from its copies; in checked studies, under half trace to an unresolved V gene, and the reason for the others is unknown. The sample includes approximately 140,000 clones, with 92% observed a single time. The ten largest account for 2.5% to 4% of the sample. Source: peripheral blood, taken 28 days after the second AZD1222 dose. These receptors all stem from an adult who received the AZD1222 COVID-19 vaccine.

The chain uses TRBV9 and TRBJ2-2; D is unresolved. Germline values: CDR1 SGDLS, CDR2 YYNGEE. CDR3 length: 14 residues. V was clipped by 3 bases and J by 6 bases, with 12 bases between them. This CDR3 reads CASSASGLPGELFF. The CDR3 nucleotides read TGTGCCAGCAGCGCCTCGGGCCTCCCCGGGGAGCTGTTTTTT.

This chain links TRBV5-1 with TRBJ2-1; D is undetermined. The CDR3 covers 13 residues. Per the germline V gene, CDR1 is SGHRS and CDR2 is YFSETQ. Between the trimmed V and J ends, which lost 6 bases and 0 bases, there was a span of 7 bases. The CDR3 region is CASKLSSYNEQFF. CDR3 DNA: TGCGCCAGCAAGCTGAGCTCCTACAATGAGCAGTTCTTC.

The chain uses TRBV29-1 and TRBJ2-3; 7 nucleotides line up with TRBD2. The V gene's germline CDR1 is SQVTM and CDR2 ANQGSEA. Unmatched junction bases numbered 4, after V lost 5 bases and J lost 5 bases. The CDR3 length is 12 residues. CDR3 DNA sequence: TGCAGCGTTCGGGGGGTGGAAGATACGCAGTATTTT. This gives the protein CSVRGVEDTQYF.

J is TRBJ2-3 and V is TRBV6-5; D perhaps matches TRBD1 (6 bases). Deletions cut 2 bases from V and 4 bases from J, with 10 bases between. Germline-derived CDR1 and CDR2 are MNHEY and SVGAGI. The CDR3 consists of 14 residues. The CDR3 loop reads CASSYTGTADTQYF. The CDR3 DNA reads TGTGCCAGCAGTTACACAGGGACGGCAGATACGCAGTATTTT.

The CDR3 coding sequence is TGTGCCAGCTCACCGGGGGCAGGGGCTCTGATGAACACTGAAGCTTTCTTT. It codes for CASSPGAGALMNTEAFF. This chain joins TRBV18 and TRBJ1-1; possibly TRBD1 for D (6 bases). The CDR3 has 17 residues. Germline V gene sequence: CDR1 KGHSH, CDR2 LQKENI. V was shortened by 3 bases and J by 0 bases, with 17 bases between the two germline ends. The whole variable domain, filled in from reference TRBV18 and TRBJ1-1, reads NAGVMQNPRHLVRRRGQEARLRCSPMKGHSHVYWYRQLPEEGLKFMVYLQKENIIDESGMPKERFSAEFPKEGPSILRIQQVVRGDSAAYFCASSPGAGALMNTEAFFGQGTRLTVV.

The chain combines TRBV28 with TRBJ1-4; no clear D. Germline values: CDR1 MDHEN, CDR2 SYDVKM. Trimming cost V 4 bases and J 6 bases, with 12 bases left between them. This CDR3 spans 14 amino acids. The CDR3, as DNA: TGTGCCAGCAGTTCCAGGCGTTCCGATGAAAAACTGTTTTTT. The encoded protein is CASSSRRSDEKLFF.

This rearrangement joins TRBV4-1 to TRBJ2-2; 8 positions agree with TRBD1. The trim removed 5 bases at V and 3 bases at J, leaving 2 bases unmatched. CDR3 length: 14 residues. Germline V CDR1 and CDR2: MGHRA, YSYEKL. CDR3 sequence: CASSLQGDTGELFF. The CDR3 DNA reads TGCGCCAGCAGCTTACAGGGGGACACCGGGGAGCTGTTTTTT.

This rearrangement joins TRBV11-2 to TRBJ1-1; the match to TRBD1 covers 9 bases. The CDR3 contains 18 residues. Trimming took 5 bases from V and 0 from J; bases not matched to a gene: 13. Germline values: CDR1 SGHAT, CDR2 FQNNGV. CDR3 sequence: CASSGTLGQGILNTEAFF. The CDR3 coding sequence is TGTGCCAGCAGCGGAACCCTTGGACAGGGGATTTTGAACACTGAAGCTTTCTTT.

V usage is TRBV24-1 and J usage is TRBJ1-2, with D maybe TRBD1 (5 bases). The CDR3 contains 11 residues. CDR1 and CDR2 from the germline V gene are KGHDR and SFDVKD. The V end lost 9 bases, the J end lost 5 bases, and 9 bases lay between the germline ends. The CDR3 DNA sequence: TGTGCCACCTGGGACGGTTATGGCTACACCTTC. This codes for CATWDGYGYTF.

This chain connects TRBV5-6 to TRBJ2-7; D not certain. CDR3 length equals 14 residues. The germline V and J ends were trimmed by 4 bases and 3 bases, with 14 bases remaining between them. Germline assignment: CDR1 SGHDT and CDR2 YYEEEE. The CDR3, as DNA: TGTGCCAGCAGCAAACGGACCAGGAACTACGAGCAGTACTTC. Its protein product is CASSKRTRNYEQYF. The variable domain in full, with the rest retrieved from reference TRBV5-6 and TRBJ2-7, is DAGVTQSPTHLIKTRGQQVTLRCSPKSGHDTVSWYQQALGQGPQFIFQYYEEEERQRGNFPDRFSGHQFPNYSSELNVNALLLGDSALYLCASSKRTRNYEQYFGPGTRLTVT.

The chain has TRBV19 and TRBJ1-2; possible D gene TRBD1, 5 bases. CDR3 length equals 14 residues. CDR1 is LNHDA, CDR2 SQIVND, per germline (reference sequence). Trimming stripped 2 bases from V and 7 bases from J, with 14 bases between. The CDR3, as DNA: TGTGCCAGTAGTATATTTGGGGCGGGTCCTGGCTACACCTTC. This gives the protein CASSIFGAGPGYTF.

This chain joins TRBV7-2 and TRBJ2-1; TRBD2 agrees at 14 bases. The CDR3 extends over 17 amino acids. Germline assignment: CDR1 SGHTA and CDR2 FQGNSA. V was pared by 4 bases and J by 2 bases, with 4 bases of the junction left unmatched. The CDR3 DNA reads as TGTGCCAGCAGCTCCTGGACTAGCGGGGGGCCCTACAATGAGCAGTTCTTC. This codes for CASSSWTSGGPYNEQFF.

The rearrangement uses TRBV7-3 and TRBJ2-6; TRBD1 matches at 8 bases. V lost 2 bases to trimming and J lost 3 bases; unmatched junction nucleotides: 6. The CDR3 is 17 residues long. The germline V gene encodes CDR1 SGHTA and CDR2 FQGTGA. The CDR3 bases are TGTGCCAGCAGCTTAGACAGGGGCGCAGGTGGGGCCAACGTCCTGACTTTC. This sequence encodes CASSLDRGAGGANVLTF. Full variable domain (remainder filled in from reference TRBV7-3 and TRBJ2-6): GAGVSQTPSNKVTEKGKYVELRCDPISGHTALYWYRQSLGQGPEFLIYFQGTGAADDSGLPNDRFFAVRPEGSVSTLKIQRTERGDSAVYLCASSLDRGAGGANVLTFGAGSRLTVL.

The J gene is TRBJ1-2, the V gene TRBV28, with 8 bases aligning to TRBD1. J was trimmed by 0 bases and V by 4 bases; bases with no gene match: 4. From germline, CDR1 is MDHEN and CDR2 SYDVKM. This CDR3 contains 15 residues. The CDR3 sequence is CASSSGGPANYGYTF. In DNA form, the CDR3 reads TGTGCCAGCAGTTCAGGGGGCCCGGCTAACTATGGCTACACCTTC.

This chain's CDR3 is CASSPILTGVENTIYF. In DNA form, the CDR3 reads TGTGCCAGTAGTCCCATCCTGACAGGGGTGGAAAACACCATATATTTT. The V call is TRBV19, the J call TRBJ1-3; 8 nucleotides line up with TRBD1. The CDR3 has 16 residues. With V trimmed by 5 bases and J by 6 bases, 12 bases remained unmatched. Germline V gene data show CDR1 as LNHDA and CDR2 as SQIVND (reference sequence).

CDR3 in amino acids: CASSRERSGSYEQYF. CDR3 bases: TGTGCCAGCAGCCGTGAGCGGAGTGGCTCCTACGAGCAGTACTTC. The rearrangement links TRBV7-2 to TRBJ2-7; D might be TRBD2 (5 bases). The germline CDR1 and CDR2 sequences are SGHTA and FQGNSA. The CDR3 extends over 15 amino acids. V dropped 5 bases and J dropped 0 bases, with 14 bases sitting between them. Supplemented by reference TRBV7-2 and TRBJ2-7, the full variable domain reads GAGVSQSPSNKVTEKGKDVELRCDPISGHTALYWYRQSLGQGLEFLIYFQGNSAPDKSGLPSDRFSAERTGGSVSTLTIQRTQQEDSAVYLCASSRERSGSYEQYFGPGTRLTVT.

The genes are TRBV5-5 and TRBJ1-2, with a tentative D call TRBD1 (6 bases). Germline loops: CDR1 SGHKS, CDR2 YYEKEE (reference sequence). V lost 3 bases and J lost 3, with 15 bases in between. This CDR3 region has 15 residues. The CDR3 DNA sequence: TGTGCCAGCAGCTGGCGTAACAGGGACCACTATGGCTACACCTTC. It is translated as CASSWRNRDHYGYTF.

The chain links TRBV2 to TRBJ2-5; a possible D gene is TRBD1 (5 bases). There are 15 residues in the CDR3. Germline V gene data show CDR1 as SNHLY and CDR2 as FYNNEI. The V and J ends lost 6 bases and 2 bases respectively, with 16 bases between them. CDR3 in amino acids: CASSVGQPIQETQYF. In DNA, the CDR3 is TGTGCCAGCAGCGTAGGACAACCGATTCAAGAGACCCAGTACTTC.

The rearrangement joins TRBV19 to TRBJ1-3; TRBD1 is a possible D gene (6 bases). The CDR3 consists of 17 residues. Deletions cut 7 bases from V and 2 bases from J, with 21 bases between. Germline CDR1 reads LNHDA; CDR2 reads SQIVND (reference sequence). CDR3 amino acids: CASTRGGPIGPGNTIYF. As DNA, the CDR3 is TGTGCCAGTACAAGAGGGGGGCCTATCGGCCCTGGAAACACCATATATTTT.

This CDR3 is CSVPWGLAGKLEIGDTQYF. As DNA, the CDR3 is TGCAGCGTCCCGTGGGGACTAGCGGGAAAGTTGGAAATCGGAGATACGCAGTATTTT. V and J are TRBV29-1 and TRBJ2-3, with TRBD2 matching 13 bases. This CDR3 is 19 amino acids long. V trimming: 6 bases; J trimming: 5 bases; junction bases outside the gene matches: 20. Germline-derived CDR1 and CDR2 are SQVTM and ANQGSEA.

The gene calls are TRBV10-3 and TRBJ2-7; the match to TRBD2 covers 12 bases. V shed 3 bases and J 3 bases; nucleotides not matched to a gene: 9. The CDR3 contains 17 residues. Germline V gene sequence: CDR1 ENHRY, CDR2 SYGVKD. Written as DNA, the CDR3 is TGTGCCATCAGTGACACCCGACTAGCGGGAGAGGTCTACGAGCAGTACTTC. Translated, it gives CAISDTRLAGEVYEQYF.

This clone was counted only a few times. The rearrangement uses TRBV18 and TRBJ2-2; D is possibly TRBD1 (6 bases). V lost 3 bases, J lost 2 bases, and 13 bases lay in between. Germline CDR1 KGHSH, CDR2 LQKENI. The CDR3 is 16 amino acids. CDR3 in DNA: TGTGCCAGCTCACCCCCCGGGACAAAAAACACCGGGGAGCTGTTTTTT. It translates to CASSPPGTKNTGELFF.

The CDR3 DNA follows: TGTGCCATCAGTAGATCGGGACAACGGGTGGTCGAGCAGTACTTC. Encoded protein: CAISRSGQRVVEQYF. This rearrangement joins TRBV10-3 to TRBJ2-7, with D maybe TRBD1 (6 bases). The V and J ends lost 5 bases and 6 bases respectively, with 20 bases between them. The CDR3 contains 15 residues. CDR1 ENHRY and CDR2 SYGVKD come from the germline V gene.

The chain links TRBV19 to TRBJ2-7; unclear D gene. The CDR3 runs to 14 residues. V lost 4 bases and J 2 bases, leaving 12 bases between the germline ends. Germline V gene sequence: CDR1 LNHDA, CDR2 SQIVND (reference sequence). For the CDR3, the DNA is TGTGCCAGTAGTAAAGTAGGGATCCCCTACGAGCAGTACTTC. As protein: CASSKVGIPYEQYF.

V gene TRBV11-3 combines with J gene TRBJ1-2; a possible D gene is TRBD1 (5 bases). With 2 bases removed from V and 4 bases from J, the gap between germline ends came to 11 bases. CDR3 length: 14 residues. The germline CDR1 and CDR2 sequences are SGHNT and YENEEA. The CDR3 loop is CASSLRGGGYGYTF. The CDR3 DNA is TGTGCCAGCAGCTTACGCGGTGGGGGCTATGGCTACACCTTC.

This clone was counted between two and nine times. The chain has TRBV19 and TRBJ2-2; D remains ambiguous. The CDR3 extends over 16 amino acids. Per germline, CDR1 LNHDA and CDR2 SQIVND (reference sequence). The V end lost 7 bases, the J end lost 0 bases, and 15 bases lay between the germline ends. This chain's CDR3 is CASNESPGSNTGELFF. In nucleotides, the CDR3 is TGTGCCAGTAATGAATCCCCCGGGTCGAACACCGGGGAGCTGTTTTTT.

J is TRBJ2-3 and V is TRBV29-1; 8 nucleotides match TRBD2. Germline V gene lookup returns CDR1 SQVTM and CDR2 ANQGSEA. The CDR3 extends over 15 amino acids. J lost 0 bases, V lost 3 bases, and 5 bases had no gene match. This chain's CDR3 is CSVDFASGSTDTQYF. In DNA, the CDR3 is TGCAGCGTTGATTTCGCTAGCGGGAGCACAGATACGCAGTATTTT.

This clone was detected only once. Here the CDR3 reads CASIPYTGQFNSPLHF. The CDR3 coding sequence is TGTGCCAGCATTCCTTATACGGGACAATTCAATTCACCCCTCCACTTT. The chain uses TRBV2 and TRBJ1-6; tentatively, D is TRBD1 (6 bases). V was shortened by 7 bases and J by 7 bases, with 20 bases between the two germline ends. Germline V CDR1 and CDR2: SNHLY, FYNNEI. The CDR3 sequence is 16 residues long.

The chain has TRBV7-3 and TRBJ2-1; the match to TRBD2 covers 7 bases. The CDR3 is 14 amino acids. CDR1 is SGHTA, CDR2 FQGTGA, per germline. V was clipped by 0 bases and J by 12 bases; unmatched bases: 8. CDR3 in amino acids: CASSLTVVGGRQFF. The CDR3 coding sequence is TGTGCCAGCAGCTTAACTGTGGTGGGAGGGAGGCAGTTCTTC.

The V call is TRBV7-9, the J call TRBJ2-3; 8 bases are a match to TRBD2. Trimming removed 1 base from V and 5 bases from J; junction bases left unmatched: 5. The germline V gene has CDR1 SEHNR and CDR2 FQNEAQ (reference sequence). The CDR3 spans 15 residues. CDR3 residues: CASSLGTSFQDTQYF. The CDR3 DNA is TGTGCCAGCAGCTTAGGGACTAGCTTTCAAGATACGCAGTATTTT.